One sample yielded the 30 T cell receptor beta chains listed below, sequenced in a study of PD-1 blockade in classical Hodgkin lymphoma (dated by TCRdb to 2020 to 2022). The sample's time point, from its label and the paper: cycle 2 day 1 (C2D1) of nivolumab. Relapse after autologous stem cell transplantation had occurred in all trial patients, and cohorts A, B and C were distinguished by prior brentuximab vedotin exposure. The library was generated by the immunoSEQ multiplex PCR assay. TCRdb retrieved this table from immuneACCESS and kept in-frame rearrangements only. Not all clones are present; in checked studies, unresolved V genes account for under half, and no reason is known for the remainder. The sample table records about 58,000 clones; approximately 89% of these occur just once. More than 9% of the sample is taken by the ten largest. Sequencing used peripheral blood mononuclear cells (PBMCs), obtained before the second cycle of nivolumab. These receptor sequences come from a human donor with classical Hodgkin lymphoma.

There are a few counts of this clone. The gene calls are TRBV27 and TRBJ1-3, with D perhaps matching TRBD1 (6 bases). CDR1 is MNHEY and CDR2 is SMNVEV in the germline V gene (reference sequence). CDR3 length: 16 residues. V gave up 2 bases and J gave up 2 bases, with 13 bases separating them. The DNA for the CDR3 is TGTGCCAGCAGTTTAGTGGGGGCGGCTGCTGGAAACACCATATATTTT. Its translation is CASSLVGAAAGNTIYF.

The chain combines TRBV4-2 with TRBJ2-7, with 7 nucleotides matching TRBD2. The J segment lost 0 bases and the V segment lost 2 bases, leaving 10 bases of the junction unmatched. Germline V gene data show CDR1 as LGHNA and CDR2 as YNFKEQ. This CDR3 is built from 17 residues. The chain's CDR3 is CASSQLSLGRSSYEQYF. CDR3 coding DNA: TGTGCCAGCAGCCAACTCTCTCTCGGGAGGAGCTCCTACGAGCAGTACTTC.

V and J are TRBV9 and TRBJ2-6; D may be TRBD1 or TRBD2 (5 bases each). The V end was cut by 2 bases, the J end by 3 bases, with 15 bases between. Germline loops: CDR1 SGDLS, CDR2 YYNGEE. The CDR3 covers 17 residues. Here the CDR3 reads CASSVPRDLVGANVLTF. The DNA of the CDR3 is TGTGCCAGCAGCGTTCCCAGGGACCTAGTTGGGGCCAACGTCCTGACTTTC.

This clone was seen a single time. In DNA, the CDR3 is TGTGCCAGCACCCAGTGGGAAGACGGGGAGCTGTTTTTT. It is translated as CASTQWEDGELFF. The gene calls are TRBV6-5 and TRBJ2-2; D unresolved. The V gene's germline CDR1 is MNHEY and CDR2 SVGAGI. The V end was cut by 7 bases, the J end by 7 bases, with 13 bases between. The CDR3 spans 13 residues.

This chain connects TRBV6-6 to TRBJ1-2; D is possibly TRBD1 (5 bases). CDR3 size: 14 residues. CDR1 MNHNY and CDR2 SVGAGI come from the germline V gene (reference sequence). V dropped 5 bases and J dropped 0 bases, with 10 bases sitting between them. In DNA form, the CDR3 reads TGTGCCAGCAGTCGGGACTCATCTAACTATGGCTACACCTTC. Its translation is CASSRDSSNYGYTF.

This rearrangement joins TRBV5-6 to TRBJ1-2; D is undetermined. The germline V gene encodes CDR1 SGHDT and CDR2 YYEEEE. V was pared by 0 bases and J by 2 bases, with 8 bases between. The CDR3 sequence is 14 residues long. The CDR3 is CASSLEGRNYGYTF. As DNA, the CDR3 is TGTGCCAGCAGCTTGGAAGGGCGAAACTATGGCTACACCTTC.

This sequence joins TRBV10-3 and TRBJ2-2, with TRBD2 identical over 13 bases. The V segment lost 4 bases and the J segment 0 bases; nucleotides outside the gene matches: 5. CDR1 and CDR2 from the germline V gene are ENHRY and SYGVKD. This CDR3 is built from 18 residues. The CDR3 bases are TGTGCCATCAGTGGACCGGGACTAGCGGGGACGAACACCGGGGAGCTGTTTTTT. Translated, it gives CAISGPGLAGTNTGELFF.

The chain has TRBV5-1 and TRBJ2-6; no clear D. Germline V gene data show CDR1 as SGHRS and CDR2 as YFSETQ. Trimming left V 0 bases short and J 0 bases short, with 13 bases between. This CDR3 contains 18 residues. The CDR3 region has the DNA TGCGCCAGCAGCTTGGCCTGGCAGGTTAGCTCTGGGGCCAACGTCCTGACTTTC. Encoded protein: CASSLAWQVSSGANVLTF.

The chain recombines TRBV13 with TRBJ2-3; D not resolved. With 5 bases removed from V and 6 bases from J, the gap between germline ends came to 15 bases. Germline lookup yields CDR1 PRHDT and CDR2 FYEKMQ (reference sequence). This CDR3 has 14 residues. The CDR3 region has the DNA TGTGCCAGCAGCATACGCCAGCTTATGGATACGCAGTATTTT. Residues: CASSIRQLMDTQYF.

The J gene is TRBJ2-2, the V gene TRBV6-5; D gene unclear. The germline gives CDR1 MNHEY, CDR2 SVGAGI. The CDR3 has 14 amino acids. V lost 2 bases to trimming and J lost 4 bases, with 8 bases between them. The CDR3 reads CASSYLHGTGELFF. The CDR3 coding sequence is TGTGCCAGCAGTTACCTTCACGGCACCGGGGAGCTGTTTTTT.

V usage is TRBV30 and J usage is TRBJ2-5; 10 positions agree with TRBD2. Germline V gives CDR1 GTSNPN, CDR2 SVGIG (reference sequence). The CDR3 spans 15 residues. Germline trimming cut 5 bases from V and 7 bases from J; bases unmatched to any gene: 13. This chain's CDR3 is CAWESGRVGGGTQYF. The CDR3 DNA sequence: TGTGCCTGGGAAAGCGGGAGGGTCGGTGGTGGGACCCAGTACTTC.

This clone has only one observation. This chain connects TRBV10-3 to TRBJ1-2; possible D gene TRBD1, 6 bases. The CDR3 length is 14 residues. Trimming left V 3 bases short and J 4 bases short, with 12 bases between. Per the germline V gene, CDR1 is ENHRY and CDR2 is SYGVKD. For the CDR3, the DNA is TGTGCCATCAGTGATGCAGGGGTGGTCTATGGCTACACCTTC. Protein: CAISDAGVVYGYTF.

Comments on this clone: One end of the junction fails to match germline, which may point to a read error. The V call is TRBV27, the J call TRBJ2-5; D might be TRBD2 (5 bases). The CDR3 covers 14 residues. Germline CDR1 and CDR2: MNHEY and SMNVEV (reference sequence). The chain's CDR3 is CASSFGVNHETQYF. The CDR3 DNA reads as TGTGCCAGCAGTTTCGGGGTTAACCACGAGACCCAGTACTTC.

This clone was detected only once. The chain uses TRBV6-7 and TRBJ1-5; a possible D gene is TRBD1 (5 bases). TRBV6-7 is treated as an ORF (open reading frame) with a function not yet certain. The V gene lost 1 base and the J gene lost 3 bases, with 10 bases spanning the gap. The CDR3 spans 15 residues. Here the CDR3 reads CASSYYRDPNQPQHF. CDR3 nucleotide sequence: TGTGCCAGCAGTTACTACCGGGACCCCAATCAGCCCCAGCATTTT.

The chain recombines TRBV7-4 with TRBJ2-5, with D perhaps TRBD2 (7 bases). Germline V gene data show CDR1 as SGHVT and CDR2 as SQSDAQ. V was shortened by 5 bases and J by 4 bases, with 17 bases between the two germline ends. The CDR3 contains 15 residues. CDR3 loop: CASSLRRGARETQYF. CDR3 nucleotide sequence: TGTGCCAGCAGCCTTAGACGGGGGGCCAGAGAGACCCAGTACTTC.

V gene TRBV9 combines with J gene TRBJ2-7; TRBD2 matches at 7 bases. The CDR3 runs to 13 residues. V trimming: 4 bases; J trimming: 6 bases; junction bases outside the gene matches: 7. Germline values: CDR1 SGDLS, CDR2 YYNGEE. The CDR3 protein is CASSTGLGGEQYF. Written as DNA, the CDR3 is TGTGCCAGCAGCACTGGACTAGGAGGCGAGCAGTACTTC.

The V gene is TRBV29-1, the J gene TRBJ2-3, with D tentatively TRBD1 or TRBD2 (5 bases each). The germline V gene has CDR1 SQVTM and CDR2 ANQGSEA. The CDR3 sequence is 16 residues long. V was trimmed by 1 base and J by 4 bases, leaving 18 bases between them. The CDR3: CSVEGAGTDPPDTQYF. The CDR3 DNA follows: TGCAGCGTTGAAGGGGCCGGGACCGATCCTCCAGATACGCAGTATTTT.

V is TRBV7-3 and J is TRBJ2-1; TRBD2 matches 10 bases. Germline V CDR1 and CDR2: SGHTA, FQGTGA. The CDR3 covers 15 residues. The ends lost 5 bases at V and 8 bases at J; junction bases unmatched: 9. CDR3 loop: CASSPLAGARDEQFF. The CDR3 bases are TGTGCCAGCAGCCCCCTAGCGGGAGCGCGGGATGAGCAGTTCTTC.

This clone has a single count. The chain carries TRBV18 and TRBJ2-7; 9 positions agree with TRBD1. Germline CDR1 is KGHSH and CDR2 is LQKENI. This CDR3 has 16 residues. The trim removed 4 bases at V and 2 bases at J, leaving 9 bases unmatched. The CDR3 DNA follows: TGTGCCAGCTCACTAACCCGGGACAGGGTACCCTACGAGCAGTACTTC. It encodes CASSLTRDRVPYEQYF. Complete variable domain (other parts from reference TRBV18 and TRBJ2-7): NAGVMQNPRHLVRRRGQEARLRCSPMKGHSHVYWYRQLPEEGLKFMVYLQKENIIDESGMPKERFSAEFPKEGPSILRIQQVVRGDSAAYFCASSLTRDRVPYEQYFGPGTRLTVT.

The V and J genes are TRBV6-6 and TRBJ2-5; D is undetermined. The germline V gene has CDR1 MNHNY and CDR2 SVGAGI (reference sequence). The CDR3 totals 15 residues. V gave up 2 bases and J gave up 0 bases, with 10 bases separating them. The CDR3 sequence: CASSYAFPYQETQYF. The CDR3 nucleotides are TGTGCCAGCAGTTACGCTTTCCCGTACCAAGAGACCCAGTACTTC.

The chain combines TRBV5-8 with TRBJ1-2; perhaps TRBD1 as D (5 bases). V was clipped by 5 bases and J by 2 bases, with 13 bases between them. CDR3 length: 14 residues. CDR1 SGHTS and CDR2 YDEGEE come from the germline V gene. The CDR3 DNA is TGTGCCAGCAGGTCGGGACCCAAGAACTATGGCTACACCTTC. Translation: CASRSGPKNYGYTF. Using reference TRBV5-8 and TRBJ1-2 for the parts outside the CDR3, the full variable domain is EAGVTQSPTHLIKTRGQQATLRCSPISGHTSVYWYQQALGLGLQFLLWYDEGEERNRGNFPPRFSGRQFPNYSSELNVNALELEDSALYLCASRSGPKNYGYTFGSGTRLTVV.

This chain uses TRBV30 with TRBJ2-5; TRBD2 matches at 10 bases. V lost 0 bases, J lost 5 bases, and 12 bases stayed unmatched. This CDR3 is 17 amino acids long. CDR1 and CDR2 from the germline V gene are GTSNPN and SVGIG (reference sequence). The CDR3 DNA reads TGTGCCTGGAGTGTACGGGCTAGCGGGGGTCCGTCGGAGACCCAGTACTTC. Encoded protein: CAWSVRASGGPSETQYF. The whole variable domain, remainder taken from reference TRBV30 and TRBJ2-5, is SQTIHQWPATLVQPVGSPLSLECTVEGTSNPNLYWYRQAAGRGLQLLFYSVGIGQISSEVPQNLSASRPQDRQFILSSKKLLLSDSGFYLCAWSVRASGGPSETQYFGPGTRLLVL.

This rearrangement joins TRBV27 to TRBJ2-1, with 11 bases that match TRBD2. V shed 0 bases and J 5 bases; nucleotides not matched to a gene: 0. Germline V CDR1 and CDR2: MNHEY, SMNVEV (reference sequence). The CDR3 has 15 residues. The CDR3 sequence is CASSLSSGRDNEQFF. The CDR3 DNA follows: TGTGCCAGCAGTTTATCTAGCGGGAGGGACAATGAGCAGTTCTTC.

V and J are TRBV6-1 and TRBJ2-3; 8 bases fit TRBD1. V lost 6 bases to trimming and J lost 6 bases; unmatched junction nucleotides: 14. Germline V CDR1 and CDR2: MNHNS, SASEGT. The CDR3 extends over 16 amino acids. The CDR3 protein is CASSERYRGDVDTQYF. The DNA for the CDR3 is TGTGCCAGCAGCGAAAGATACAGGGGGGATGTTGATACGCAGTATTTT.

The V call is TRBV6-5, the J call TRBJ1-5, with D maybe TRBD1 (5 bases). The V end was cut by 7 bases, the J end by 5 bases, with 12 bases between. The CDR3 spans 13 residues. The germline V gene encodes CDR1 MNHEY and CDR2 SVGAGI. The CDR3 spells CASKAGFDQPQHF. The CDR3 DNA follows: TGTGCCAGCAAGGCAGGGTTTGATCAGCCCCAGCATTTT.

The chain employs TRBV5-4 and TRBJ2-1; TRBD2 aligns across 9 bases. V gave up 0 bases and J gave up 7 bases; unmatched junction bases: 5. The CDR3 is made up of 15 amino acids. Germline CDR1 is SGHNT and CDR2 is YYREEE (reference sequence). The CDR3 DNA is TGTGCCAGCAGCTTGGATCTAGCGGGGAGGAATGAGCAGTTCTTC. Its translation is CASSLDLAGRNEQFF.

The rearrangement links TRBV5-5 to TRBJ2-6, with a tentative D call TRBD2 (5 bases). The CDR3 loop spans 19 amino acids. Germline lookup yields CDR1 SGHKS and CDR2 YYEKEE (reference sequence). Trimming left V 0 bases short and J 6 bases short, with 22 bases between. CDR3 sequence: CASSLARLRTDSAANVLTF. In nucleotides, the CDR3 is TGTGCCAGCAGCTTGGCCCGACTACGCACGGATAGTGCGGCCAACGTCCTGACTTTC. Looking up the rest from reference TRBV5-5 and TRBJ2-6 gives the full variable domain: DAGVTQSPTHLIKTRGQQVTLRCSPISGHKSVSWYQQVLGQGPQFIFQYYEKEERGRGNFPDRFSARQFPNYSSELNVNALLLGDSALYLCASSLARLRTDSAANVLTFGAGSRLTVL.

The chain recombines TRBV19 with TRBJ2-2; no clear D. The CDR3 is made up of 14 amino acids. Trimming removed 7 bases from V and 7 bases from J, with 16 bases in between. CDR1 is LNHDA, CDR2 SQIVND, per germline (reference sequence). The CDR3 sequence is CASNGLLALGELFF. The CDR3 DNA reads TGTGCCAGTAACGGGCTTCTGGCTCTCGGGGAGCTGTTTTTT. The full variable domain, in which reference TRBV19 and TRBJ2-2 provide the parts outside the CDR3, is DGGITQSPKYLFRKEGQNVTLSCEQNLNHDAMYWYRQDPGQGLRLIYYSQIVNDFQKGDIAEGYSVSREKKESFPLTVTSAQKNPTAFYLCASNGLLALGELFFGEGSRLTVL.

The CDR3 nucleotides read TGTGCCAGCAGTACCACAGGTAGCAATCAGCCCCAGCATTTT. This sequence encodes CASSTTGSNQPQHF. The V and J genes are TRBV27 and TRBJ1-5; D may be TRBD1 (5 bases). Germline V gives CDR1 MNHEY, CDR2 SMNVEV (reference sequence). This CDR3 is 14 amino acids long. Between the trimmed V and J ends, which lost 5 bases and 0 bases, there was a span of 8 bases.

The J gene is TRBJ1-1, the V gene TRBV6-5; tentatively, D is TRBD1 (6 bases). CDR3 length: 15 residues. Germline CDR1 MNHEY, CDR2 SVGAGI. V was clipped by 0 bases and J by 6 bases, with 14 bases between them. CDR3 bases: TGTGCCAGCAGTTACTCGCGGGACAAGGTGGCTGAAGCTTTCTTT. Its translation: CASSYSRDKVAEAFF.